Here is one T cell receptor beta chain with its context. This entry comes from a study of blood T cells in healthy people across ages. Trimming removed 2 bases from V and 3 bases from J; junction bases left unmatched: 7. Germline V gene sequence: CDR1 SGHVS, CDR2 FQNEAQ. The CDR3 spans 15 residues. Using a J-beta primer mix together with a sample-barcoded 5' primer, a second PCR was run for about 7 to 12 cycles. TCRdb reprocessed the 5' RACE reads via MiXCR and lists one record per CDR3 protein. The sample consists of about 700,000 distinct CDR3 sequences, about 30% of them appearing once. The clonotype originates from a woman of 80 years or more in good health. Sequencing was carried out using blood. This chain uses TRBV7-8 with TRBJ2-7; 7 bases line up with TRBD2. The CDR3 here is CASSLREGFGYEQYF. CDR3 DNA sequence: TGTGCCAGCAGCTTAAGGGAGGGATTCGGCTACGAGCAGTACTTC.